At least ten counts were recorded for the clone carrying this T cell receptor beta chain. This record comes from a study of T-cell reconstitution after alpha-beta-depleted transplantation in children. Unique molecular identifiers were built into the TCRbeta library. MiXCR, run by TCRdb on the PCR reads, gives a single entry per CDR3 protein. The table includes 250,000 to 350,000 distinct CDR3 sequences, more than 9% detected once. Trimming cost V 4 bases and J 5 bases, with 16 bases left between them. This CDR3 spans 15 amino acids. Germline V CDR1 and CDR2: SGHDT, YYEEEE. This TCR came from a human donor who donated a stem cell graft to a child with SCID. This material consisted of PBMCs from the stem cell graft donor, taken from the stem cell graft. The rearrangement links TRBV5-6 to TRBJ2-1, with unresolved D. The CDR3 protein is CASSHLLIYDNEQFF. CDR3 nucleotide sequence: TGTGCCAGCAGCCACCTCCTTATATACGACAATGAGCAGTTCTTC.